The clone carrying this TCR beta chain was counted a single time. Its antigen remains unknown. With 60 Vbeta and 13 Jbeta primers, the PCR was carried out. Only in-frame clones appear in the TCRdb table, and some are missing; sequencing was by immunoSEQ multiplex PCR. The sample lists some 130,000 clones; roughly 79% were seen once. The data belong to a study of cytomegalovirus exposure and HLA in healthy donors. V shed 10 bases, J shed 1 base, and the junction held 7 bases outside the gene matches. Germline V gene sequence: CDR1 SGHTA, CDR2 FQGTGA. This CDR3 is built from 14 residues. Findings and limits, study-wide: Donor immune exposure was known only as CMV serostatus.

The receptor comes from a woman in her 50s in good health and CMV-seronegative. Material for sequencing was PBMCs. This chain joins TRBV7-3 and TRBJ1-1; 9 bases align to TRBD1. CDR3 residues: CATTPGQGNTEAFF. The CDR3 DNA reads TGTGCCACCACCCCGGGACAGGGGAACACTGAAGCTTTCTTT.